Listed here are 26 T cell receptor beta chains from one sample, sequenced in a study of blood T cell repertoires in COVID-19. The data were produced by immunoSEQ multiplex PCR, yet TCRdb's version contains in-frame clones alone and is incomplete. In the table there are about 64,000 clones, 80% to 95% of which are singletons. Specimen: peripheral blood. Receptors were obtained from a woman of 80 years or more with active COVID-19.

This rearrangement joins TRBV3-1 (or the pseudogene TRBV3-2) to TRBJ2-2; 8 nucleotides align to TRBD2. This CDR3 is built from 16 residues. The V gene's germline CDR1 is LGHDT and CDR2 YNNKEL (reference sequence). Unmatched junction bases numbered 4, after V lost 4 bases and J lost 0 bases. In DNA form, the CDR3 reads TGTGCCAGCAGCCCAACGGGACTAGCGAACACCGGGGAGCTGTTTTTT. Translated: CASSPTGLANTGELFF.

V and J are TRBV6-5 and TRBJ2-4; D unresolved. CDR3 size: 12 residues. CDR1 MNHEY and CDR2 SVGAGI come from the germline V gene. Trimming removed 8 bases at V and 7 bases at J, with 12 bases between. As DNA, the CDR3 is TGTGCCAGCTCGACTTTTGGGAACATTCAGTACTTC. Residues: CASSTFGNIQYF.

The chain recombines TRBV27 with TRBJ1-5; perhaps TRBD1 as D (5 bases). The germline V gene encodes CDR1 MNHEY and CDR2 SMNVEV (reference sequence). The CDR3 spans 14 residues. V was shortened by 8 bases and J by 2 bases, with 13 bases between the two germline ends. Here the CDR3 reads CASAQSGGNQPQHF. The DNA of the CDR3 is TGTGCCAGCGCCCAGTCGGGGGGCAATCAGCCCCAGCATTTT.

The V call is TRBV30, the J call TRBJ1-6, with a possible D match to TRBD1 (6 bases). Trimming removed 5 bases from V and 5 bases from J, with 10 bases in between. This CDR3 spans 13 amino acids. Germline values: CDR1 GTSNPN, CDR2 SVGIG (reference sequence). As DNA, the CDR3 is TGTGCCTGGGCCGGACAGAATAATTCACCCCTCCACTTT. Protein product: CAWAGQNNSPLHF.

CDR3 DNA: TGCGCCAGCAGCACCGGGACAGGGGCCAATGAGCAGTTCTTC. It yields the protein CASSTGTGANEQFF. V and J are TRBV5-1 and TRBJ2-1; 10 bases map to TRBD1. Germline V gene sequence: CDR1 SGHRS, CDR2 YFSETQ. The V gene end was trimmed by 4 bases and the J gene end by 6 bases; junction bases not matched to a gene: 4. The CDR3 is 14 residues long.

V and J are TRBV7-2 and TRBJ1-5; D unresolved. Per germline, CDR1 SGHTA and CDR2 FQGNSA. This CDR3 has 13 amino acids. Trimming pared 5 bases from V and 5 bases from J, leaving 10 bases between. CDR3 amino acids: CASSPQRDQPQHF. As DNA, the CDR3 is TGTGCCAGCAGCCCCCAGCGAGATCAGCCCCAGCATTTT.

This clone was counted a single time. This chain uses TRBV5-6 with TRBJ2-7, with 11 bases that match TRBD2. The J segment lost 3 bases and the V segment lost 4 bases, leaving 6 bases of the junction unmatched. CDR1 and CDR2 (germline): SGHDT, YYEEEE. The CDR3 runs to 15 residues. The CDR3 here is CASSRRLAGFYEQYV. In DNA form, the CDR3 reads TGTGCCAGCAGCCGACGACTAGCGGGGTTCTACGAGCAGTACGTC.

The chain combines TRBV28 with TRBJ2-3, with a weak D call TRBD1 (5 bases). With 5 bases removed from V and 3 bases from J, the gap between germline ends came to 15 bases. The germline gives CDR1 MDHEN, CDR2 SYDVKM. This CDR3 contains 15 residues. CDR3 in amino acids: CASSGQGYSTDTQYF. DNA of the CDR3: TGTGCCAGCAGTGGGCAGGGCTATAGTACAGATACGCAGTATTTT.

The chain couples TRBV6-1 to TRBJ2-1, with D possibly being TRBD1 (6 bases). Germline values: CDR1 MNHNS, CDR2 SASEGT. V was pared by 0 bases and J by 8 bases, with 17 bases between. The CDR3 totals 16 residues. The CDR3 sequence is CASSEALRERGYEQFF. In DNA form, the CDR3 reads TGTGCCAGCAGTGAAGCGCTCCGGGAAAGGGGGTATGAGCAGTTCTTC.

The genes are TRBV19 and TRBJ2-2; perhaps TRBD2 as D (6 bases). CDR3 size: 14 residues. V was trimmed by 2 bases and J by 6 bases, leaving 10 bases between them. CDR1 and CDR2 (germline): LNHDA, SQIVND (reference sequence). CDR3 coding DNA: TGTGCCAGTAGTATAACACCGGGGGCCGGGGAGCTGTTTTTT. Encoded protein: CASSITPGAGELFF.

V is TRBV5-4 and J is TRBJ2-2; 10 nucleotides line up with TRBD2. This CDR3 comprises 15 residues. The V gene end was trimmed by 5 bases and the J gene end by 4 bases; junction bases not matched to a gene: 5. CDR1 and CDR2 (germline): SGHNT, YYREEE (reference sequence). For the CDR3, the DNA is TGTGCCAGCAGATCAGCGGGGGGGCGCACCGGGGAGCTGTTTTTT. This encodes CASRSAGGRTGELFF. Full variable domain (outside the CDR3, taken from reference TRBV5-4 and TRBJ2-2): ETGVTQSPTHLIKTRGQQVTLRCSSQSGHNTVSWYQQALGQGPQFIFQYYREEENGRGNFPPRFSGLQFPNYSSELNVNALELDDSALYLCASRSAGGRTGELFFGEGSRLTVL.

The chain is built from TRBV3-1 (or the pseudogene TRBV3-2) and TRBJ2-2; 11 positions agree with TRBD2. Germline V gene data show CDR1 as LGHDT and CDR2 as YNNKEL (reference sequence). V lost 4 bases to trimming and J lost 0 bases; unmatched junction nucleotides: 4. This CDR3 region has 17 residues. The CDR3 nucleotides are TGTGCCAGCAGCCGGGTGACTAGCGGGGCGAACACCGGGGAGCTGTTTTTT. Translating gives CASSRVTSGANTGELFF.

This clone was counted a few times. The CDR3, as DNA: TGTGCCAGCAGTTACGAAAGGGGCGGCTTAACTGAAGCTTTCTTT. It translates to CASSYERGGLTEAFF. The J gene is TRBJ1-1, the V gene TRBV6-5; tentatively, D is TRBD1 (5 bases). The germline V and J ends were trimmed by 2 bases and 5 bases, with 15 bases remaining between them. The CDR3 consists of 15 residues. Germline V gene sequence: CDR1 MNHEY, CDR2 SVGAGI.

The chain is built from TRBV3-1 (or the pseudogene TRBV3-2) and TRBJ2-3, with 7 bases matching TRBD2. Trimming at V came to 0 bases and at J to 11 bases, leaving 5 bases not matched to a gene. The CDR3 is 13 residues long. The germline gives CDR1 LGHDT, CDR2 YNNKEL (reference sequence). CDR3 residues: CASSQDPTSRQYF. The CDR3 nucleotides read TGTGCCAGCAGCCAAGATCCGACTAGCCGGCAGTATTTT.

This chain links TRBV12-3 or TRBV12-4 with TRBJ2-1; D is perhaps TRBD1 (5 bases). V was trimmed by 5 bases and J by 6 bases, leaving 11 bases between them. The CDR3 sequence is 13 residues long. CDR3 loop: CASSQRQSNEQFF. In DNA form, the CDR3 reads TGTGCCAGCAGTCAAAGACAGAGCAATGAGCAGTTCTTC.

The J gene is TRBJ2-7, the V gene TRBV3-1 (or the pseudogene TRBV3-2); maybe TRBD2 (5 bases). The germline gives CDR1 LGHDT, CDR2 YNNKEL (reference sequence). The CDR3 runs to 15 residues. The V gene lost 1 base and the J gene lost 0 bases, with 10 bases spanning the gap. CDR3 DNA sequence: TGTGCCAGCAGCCAAGCTGGTGGGAGCTCCTACGAGCAGTACTTC. Its translation: CASSQAGGSSYEQYF.

The gene calls are TRBV2 and TRBJ2-5; a weak D match, TRBD1 (6 bases). The germline V gene encodes CDR1 SNHLY and CDR2 FYNNEI. Trimming took off 4 bases at V and 4 bases at J, with 16 bases between the two ends. The CDR3 is 15 amino acids. CDR3 bases: TGTGCCAGCAGTGGGGGGCCGGGGAAGGGAGAGACCCAGTACTTC. It translates to CASSGGPGKGETQYF.

The chain joins TRBV15 to TRBJ1-5, with D unclear. In germline, CDR1 is LNHNV, CDR2 YYDKDF (reference sequence). The CDR3 extends over 14 amino acids. V was pared by 0 bases and J by 5 bases, with 8 bases between. In nucleotides, the CDR3 is TGTGCCACCAGCAGAGATCCAGAGGATCAGCCCCAGCATTTT. Residues: CATSRDPEDQPQHF.

The chain carries TRBV21-1 and TRBJ2-7; TRBD1 is the table's D call, not checked against the DNA. TRBV21-1 is classified as a pseudogene. This CDR3 spans 13 amino acids. The CDR3 protein is CASSPRQGYEQYV. The CDR3 nucleotides read TGTGCCAGCAGCCCTCGACAGGGATACGAGCAGTACGTC.

The chain uses TRBV11-2 and TRBJ2-7; 14 nucleotides match TRBD2. This CDR3 has 14 residues. Unmatched junction bases numbered 2, after V lost 3 bases and J lost 7 bases. Germline CDR1 SGHAT, CDR2 FQNNGV. The CDR3 region has the DNA TGTGCCAGCAGCTTTGGACTAGCGGGAGGAGAGCAGTACTTC. It encodes CASSFGLAGGEQYF. Using reference TRBV11-2 and TRBJ2-7 for the parts outside the CDR3, the full variable domain is EAGVAQSPRYKIIEKRQSVAFWCNPISGHATLYWYQQILGQGPKLLIQFQNNGVVDDSQLPKDRFSAERLKGVDSTLKIQPAKLEDSAVYLCASSFGLAGGEQYFGPGTRLTVT.

This chain joins TRBV4-2 and TRBJ1-6; 7 bases agree with TRBD1. CDR3 length equals 16 residues. V trimming: 4 bases; J trimming: 5 bases; junction bases outside the gene matches: 8. The V gene's germline CDR1 is LGHNA and CDR2 YNFKEQ. The CDR3: CASSLLMTGNNSPLHF. DNA for the CDR3: TGTGCCAGCAGCCTCCTAATGACAGGGAATAATTCACCCCTCCACTTT.

The chain uses TRBV6-5 and TRBJ1-4; 7 bases are a match to TRBD1. Germline assignment: CDR1 MNHEY and CDR2 SVGAGI. The CDR3 covers 14 residues. The V gene end was trimmed by 10 bases and the J gene end by 8 bases; junction bases not matched to a gene: 13. The CDR3 DNA sequence: TGTGCCACCTCCGTAGACAGGGCTGAGGAAAAACTGTTTTTT. This gives the protein CATSVDRAEEKLFF.

The sample holds one count of this clone. This chain uses TRBV4-1 with TRBJ2-2, with 12 bases identical to TRBD2. Germline values: CDR1 MGHRA, CDR2 YSYEKL. Losses at the gene ends were 5 bases for V and 2 bases for J; bases not matched to a gene: 9. This CDR3 comprises 18 residues. The CDR3, as DNA: TGCGCCAGCAGCACCCGGGCTAGCGGGAGGGCCAACACCGGGGAGCTGTTTTTT. Its protein is CASSTRASGRANTGELFF.

This rearrangement joins TRBV12-3 or TRBV12-4 to TRBJ2-7; possibly TRBD1 for D (6 bases). Trimming removed 4 bases from V and 7 bases from J, with 14 bases in between. The CDR3 runs 13 residues. CDR3 protein: CASSSGEPREQYF. The CDR3 DNA reads TGTGCCAGCAGTTCAGGGGAACCTCGGGAGCAGTACTTC.

The rearrangement links TRBV5-6 to TRBJ1-2; D might be TRBD1 (6 bases). V was shortened by 4 bases and J by 2 bases, with 12 bases between the two germline ends. Germline V CDR1 and CDR2: SGHDT, YYEEEE. CDR3 length equals 14 residues. CDR3 in amino acids: CASSRGDINYGYTF. The DNA of the CDR3 is TGTGCCAGCAGCCGAGGGGACATAAACTATGGCTACACCTTC.

The chain uses TRBV5-1 and TRBJ2-3; the match to TRBD1 covers 7 bases. This CDR3 is built from 12 residues. With 7 bases clipped from V and 6 bases from J, the junction kept 5 bases outside the gene matches. CDR1 and CDR2 (germline): SGHRS, YFSETQ. The CDR3 loop is CASRQGLDTQYF. The CDR3 coding sequence is TGCGCCAGCCGACAGGGTCTTGATACGCAGTATTTT.